The 15 T cell receptor beta chains reported below all come from one sample, sequenced in a study of T cells in Graves' hyperthyroidism and ophthalmopathy. The TCR beta CDR3 regions underwent amplification using RNA transcripts as the source. The TCR CDR3 first-round RT-PCR relied on the HTBI primer set. One entry per CDR3 protein, called by TCRdb with MiXCR from the multiplex PCR reads. Altogether 35,000 or so distinct CDR3 sequences are present, 40% to 60% being singletons, with the ten largest covering 17%. The source material was blood. The receptors stem from a man aged 35-49 years with Graves' ophthalmopathy.

Within the sample, this clonotype is medium-sized. The rearrangement uses TRBV10-2 and TRBJ2-1; D is ambiguous. Germline-derived CDR1 and CDR2 are WSHSY and SAAADI. The CDR3 covers 13 residues. Deletions cut 2 bases from V and 5 bases from J, with 7 bases between. The CDR3 spells CASSEVANNEQFF. The CDR3 nucleotides read TGCGCCAGCAGTGAGGTTGCAAACAATGAGCAGTTCTTC.

V and J are TRBV29-1 and TRBJ1-1; D remains ambiguous. The CDR3 loop spans 11 amino acids. Germline CDR1 SQVTM, CDR2 ANQGSEA. The V end lost 8 bases, the J end lost 2 bases, and 9 bases lay between the germline ends. CDR3 DNA sequence: TGCAGCTCCCGCTACAACACTGAAGCTTTCTTT. This codes for CSSRYNTEAFF.

The rearrangement joins TRBV6-5 to TRBJ1-6; tentatively, D is TRBD1 (6 bases). This CDR3 comprises 16 residues. Between the trimmed V and J ends, which lost 5 bases and 7 bases, there was a span of 18 bases. Germline V gene data show CDR1 as MNHEY and CDR2 as SVGAGI. The chain's CDR3 is CASSNLAGAENSPLHF. For the CDR3, the DNA is TGTGCCAGCAGTAATCTAGCGGGGGCTGAAAATTCACCCCTCCACTTT.

This rearrangement joins TRBV20-1 to TRBJ2-7, with 10 bases matching TRBD2. CDR3 length: 14 residues. J lost 7 bases, V lost 5 bases, and 11 bases had no gene match. Germline V lookup: CDR1 DFQATT, CDR2 SNEGSKA (reference sequence). In DNA form, the CDR3 reads TGCAGTGCTGGAGCGGGAGGGCCCTCGGGGGAGCAGTACTTC. This gives the protein CSAGAGGPSGEQYF.

This clonotype rates as medium-sized. V and J are TRBV7-8 and TRBJ1-6; tentative D call: TRBD1 (5 bases). Trimming took 5 bases from V and 10 from J, leaving 21 bases between them. Germline loops: CDR1 SGHVS, CDR2 FQNEAQ. The CDR3 totals 16 residues. The CDR3 is CASSLGWGGSGSPLHF. CDR3 DNA: TGTGCCAGCAGCCTAGGGTGGGGCGGCTCGGGGTCACCCCTCCACTTT.

This clonotype was picked up one time. The rearrangement uses TRBV20-1 and TRBJ2-7; D not certain. V lost 5 bases and J 4 bases, leaving 9 bases between the germline ends. Germline V lookup: CDR1 DFQATT, CDR2 SNEGSKA (reference sequence). The CDR3 length is 11 residues. Here the CDR3 reads CSAAQSYEQYF. The CDR3 DNA reads as TGCAGTGCTGCCCAGTCGTACGAGCAGTACTTC.

This clonotype was counted ten times or more. The rearrangement uses TRBV27 and TRBJ1-5; D possibly corresponds to TRBD1 (5 bases). CDR3 length equals 14 residues. V dropped 5 bases and J dropped 3 bases, with 11 bases sitting between them. CDR1 MNHEY and CDR2 SMNVEV come from the germline V gene (reference sequence). The CDR3 reads CASSPGDFNQPQHF. The CDR3 DNA reads TGTGCCAGCAGTCCTGGGGACTTCAATCAGCCCCAGCATTTT.

By share, this clonotype ranks as medium-sized (0.01 to 0.1%). The CDR3 nucleotides are TGTGCCAGCAGTCCAAGGGAGGCGGGATCCTACAATGAGCAGTTCTTC. Translating it yields CASSPREAGSYNEQFF. V usage is TRBV7-3 and J usage is TRBJ2-1; a possible D gene is TRBD2 (6 bases). Germline assignment: CDR1 SGHTA and CDR2 FQGTGA. The CDR3 totals 16 residues. The V end lost 6 bases, the J end lost 1 base, and 16 bases lay between the germline ends.

This clonotype was seen a handful of times. A read error may be the cause here, since a much bigger clone is one base away. The chain is built from TRBV4-1 and TRBJ1-1, with D unclear. The CDR3 spans 15 residues. V was shortened by 11 bases and J by 0 bases, with 19 bases between the two germline ends. Germline CDR1 and CDR2: MGHRA and YSYEKL. CDR3 sequence reads: CAGQPWEGLNTEAFF. CDR3 sequence (DNA): TGCGCCGGCCAGCCGTGGGAGGGATTGAACACTGAAGCTTTCTTT.

This clonotype was recorded at least ten times. This rearrangement joins TRBV20-1 to TRBJ2-7, with 7 bases that match TRBD2. The CDR3 has 14 residues. The V gene's germline CDR1 is DFQATT and CDR2 SNEGSKA (reference sequence). V was clipped by 0 bases and J by 4 bases; unmatched bases: 6. In DNA form, the CDR3 reads TGCAGTGCTAGAGACGGGACTATCCTGTACGAGCAGTACTTC. It encodes CSARDGTILYEQYF.

A note on this clonotype: One junction end disagrees with the germline gene, perhaps due to a read error. J is TRBJ2-7 and V is TRBV5-6; 8 bases match TRBD1. The CDR3 consists of 15 residues. In germline, CDR1 is SGHDT, CDR2 YYEEEE. The CDR3 sequence is CANSLVGDRTCEQYF. The CDR3 nucleotides are TGTGCCAACAGCTTGGTCGGGGACAGGACCTGCGAGCAGTACTTC.

This clonotype was recorded at least ten times. This sequence joins TRBV12-3 or TRBV12-4 and TRBJ2-2; tentatively, D is TRBD1 or TRBD2 (6 bases each). CDR3 length equals 18 residues. V shed 7 bases and J shed 1 base, with 22 bases lying between them. For the CDR3, the DNA is TGTGCCAGCATAAGGGTCATAATCGGGGGCCTGAACACCGGGGAGCTGTTTTTT. Amino acids: CASIRVIIGGLNTGELFF.

This clonotype was picked up many times. This chain uses TRBV28 with TRBJ2-2; no firm D call. The V gene's germline CDR1 is MDHEN and CDR2 SYDVKM. The V gene lost 4 bases and the J gene lost 7 bases, with 7 bases spanning the gap. This CDR3 has 12 amino acids. The CDR3 bases are TGTGCCAGCAGTTCACTAAGCGGGGAGCTGTTTTTT. The encoded protein is CASSSLSGELFF.

The chain uses TRBV5-1 and TRBJ2-7; D remains ambiguous. Germline CDR1 and CDR2: SGHRS and YFSETQ. This CDR3 is built from 14 residues. V was trimmed by 0 bases and J by 6 bases, leaving 13 bases between them. The CDR3 nucleotides are TGCGCCAGCAGCTTGGACAGTGGGCAAGTCGAGCAGTACTTC. This encodes CASSLDSGQVEQYF.

In DNA form, the CDR3 reads TGTGCCAGCAGACCTTACTGGGGCGGTCGCGAGCAGTACTTC. Protein: CASRPYWGGREQYF. The V and J genes are TRBV6-5 and TRBJ2-7, with a tentative D call TRBD1 (5 bases). The V end was cut by 6 bases, the J end by 6 bases, with 18 bases between. The CDR3 loop spans 14 amino acids. Germline V gene lookup returns CDR1 MNHEY and CDR2 SVGAGI.